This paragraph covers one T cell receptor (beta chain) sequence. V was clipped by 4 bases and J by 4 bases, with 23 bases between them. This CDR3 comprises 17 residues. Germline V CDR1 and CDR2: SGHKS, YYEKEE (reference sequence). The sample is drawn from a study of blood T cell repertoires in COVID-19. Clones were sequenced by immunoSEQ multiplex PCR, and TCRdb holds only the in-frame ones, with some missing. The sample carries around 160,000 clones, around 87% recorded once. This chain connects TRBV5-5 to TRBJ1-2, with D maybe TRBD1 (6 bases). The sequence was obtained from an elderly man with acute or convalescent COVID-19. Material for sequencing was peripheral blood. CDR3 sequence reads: CASSITSQGAVGYGYTF. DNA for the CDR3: TGTGCCAGCAGCATAACCTCACAGGGAGCGGTGGGCTATGGCTACACCTTC.